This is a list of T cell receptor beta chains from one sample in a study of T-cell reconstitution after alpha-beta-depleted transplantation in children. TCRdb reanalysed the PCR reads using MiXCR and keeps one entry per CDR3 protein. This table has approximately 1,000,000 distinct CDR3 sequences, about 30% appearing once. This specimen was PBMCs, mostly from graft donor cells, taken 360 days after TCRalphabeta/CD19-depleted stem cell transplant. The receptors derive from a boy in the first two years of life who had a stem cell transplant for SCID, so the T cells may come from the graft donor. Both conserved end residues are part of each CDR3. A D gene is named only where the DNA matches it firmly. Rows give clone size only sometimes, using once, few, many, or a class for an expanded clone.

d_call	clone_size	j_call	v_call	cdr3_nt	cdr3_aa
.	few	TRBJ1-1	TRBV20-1	TGCAGTGCTAGAGACCAGCTAACCGCGAACACTGAAGCTTTCTTT	CSARDQLTANTEAFF
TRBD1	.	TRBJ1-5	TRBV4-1	TGCGCCAGCACCCCCAGGTCAGGGGGCGGACAGCCCCAGCATTTT	CASTPRSGGGQPQHF
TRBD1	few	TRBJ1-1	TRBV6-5	TGTGCCAGCAGCTATGACAGGGGTCCAATGAACACTGAAGCTTTCTTT	CASSYDRGPMNTEAFF
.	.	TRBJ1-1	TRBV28	TGTGCCAGCAGTTTATCGCGGACGATGAACACTGAAGCTTTCTTT	CASSLSRTMNTEAFF
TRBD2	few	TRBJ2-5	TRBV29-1	TGCAGCGTCGCTCCTAGCGGGGGGGTAGAGACCCAGTACTTC	CSVAPSGGVETQYF
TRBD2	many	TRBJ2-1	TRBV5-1	TGCGCCAGCAGCTCACTAGCGGGTCCTTTAAATGAGCAGTTCTTC	CASSSLAGPLNEQFF
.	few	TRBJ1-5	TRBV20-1	TGCAGTGCTTTCAGGGGCAATCAGCCCCAGCATTTT	CSAFRGNQPQHF
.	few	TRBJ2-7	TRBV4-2	TGTGCCAGCAGCCCCCCGGGCATCCCCTACGAGCAGTACTTC	CASSPPGIPYEQYF
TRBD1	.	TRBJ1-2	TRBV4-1	TGCGCCAGCAGCCAATCGGCGGCGACAGGGTATGGCTACACCTTC	CASSQSAATGYGYTF
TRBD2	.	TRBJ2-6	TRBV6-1	TGTGCCAGCAGTCCGCCCGCGGGGGTCGGGGCCAACGTCCTGACTTTC	CASSPPAGVGANVLTF
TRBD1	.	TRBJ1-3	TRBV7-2	TGTGCCAGCAGCTTATGGGTGTCGCCTGACCGGACAGGGGGCTCTGGAAACACCATATATTTT	CASSLWVSPDRTGGSGNTIYF
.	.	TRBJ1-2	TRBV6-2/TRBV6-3	TGTGCCAGCGGATCTCTTTGGGCTGGCTACACCTTC	CASGSLWAGYTF
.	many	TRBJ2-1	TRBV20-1	TGCAGTGCTAGAGATATCAGGGGCGGAAATGAGCAGTTCTTC	CSARDIRGGNEQFF
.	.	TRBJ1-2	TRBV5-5	TGTGCCAGCAGCCAGGACAGTTCATCTGGCTACACCTTC	CASSQDSSSGYTF
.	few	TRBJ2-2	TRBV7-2	TGTGCCAGCAGCCCCAAGGCGGTTAACACCGGGGAGCTGTTTTTT	CASSPKAVNTGELFF
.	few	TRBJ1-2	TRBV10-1	TGCGCCAGCAGTGCTCGACACAGGGATGGCTACACCTTC	CASSARHRDGYTF
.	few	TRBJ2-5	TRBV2	TGTGCCAGCAGTGGAGATGGGGAGACCCAGTACTTC	CASSGDGETQYF
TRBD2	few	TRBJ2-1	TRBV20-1	TGCAGTGCTAGATCCGGGACTAGCGGGTACAATGAGCAGTTCTTC	CSARSGTSGYNEQFF
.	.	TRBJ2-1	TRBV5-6	TGTGCCAGCAGCTTAAGGCCCGACCCCAACAATGAGCAGTTCTTC	CASSLRPDPNNEQFF
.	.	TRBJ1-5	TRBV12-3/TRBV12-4	TGTGCCAGCAGTTTAACGGGGGGCAGGATCCAGCCCCAGCATTTT	CASSLTGGRIQPQHF
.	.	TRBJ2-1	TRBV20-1	TGCAGTACTTACATCTACAATGAGCAGTTCTTC	CSTYIYNEQFF
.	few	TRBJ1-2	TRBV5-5	TGTGCCAGCAGCTTGCGGGAGGTTGGCTATGGCTACACCTTC	CASSLREVGYGYTF
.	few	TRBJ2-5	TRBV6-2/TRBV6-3	TGTGCCAGCAGTTACAGGTTCGAGGAGACCCAGTACTTC	CASSYRFEETQYF
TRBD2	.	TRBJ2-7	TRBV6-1	TGTGCCAGCAGTGTATATAGCGGGGGCTACGAGCAGTACTTC	CASSVYSGGYEQYF
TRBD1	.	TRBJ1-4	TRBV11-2	TGTGCCAGCAGTTCATACAGAGGGACAGGGGTATCCCATGGAAAACTGTTTTTT	CASSSYRGTGVSHGKLFF
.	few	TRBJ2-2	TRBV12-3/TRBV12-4	TGTGCCAGCAGCCTCGAGACGAGCACCGGGGAGCTGTTTTTT	CASSLETSTGELFF
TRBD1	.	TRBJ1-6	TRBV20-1	TGCAGTGCTAGAGGCACGGACAGGGGGCCATTTAATTCACCCCTCCACTTT	CSARGTDRGPFNSPLHF